These 27 T cell receptor beta chains share one sample of origin, sequenced in a study. In TCRdb, the 5' RACE reads were re-called with MiXCR into one record per CDR3 protein. The sample consists of just over 60,000 distinct CDR3 sequences, about 31% of them appearing once. Sequenced sample: tumor-infiltrating naive CD4+ T cells sorted from the breast tumor. Subset: naive CD4+ T cells, CD4+CD45RA+CD25-. The source is a female donor with breast cancer.

Turning to this clonotype: The conserved phenylalanine or tryptophan is not found at the CDR3 terminus, so this likely reflects a read error. The gene calls are TRBV12-3 or TRBV12-4 and TRBJ2-5; 8 nucleotides align to TRBD1. Germline trimming cut 6 bases from V and 5 bases from J; bases unmatched to any gene: 8. This CDR3 spans 14 amino acids. The CDR3 DNA follows: TGTGCCAGCAGCCCCGGCAGGGGGCTGGAGACCCAGTACTCC. Protein sequence: CASSPGRGLETQYS.

The chain has TRBV4-1 and TRBJ1-1, with a possible D match to TRBD1 (6 bases). V lost 3 bases and J lost 4, with 9 bases in between. The V gene's germline CDR1 is MGHRA and CDR2 YSYEKL. The CDR3 sequence is 13 residues long. The CDR3 sequence is CASSQRGGTEAFF. CDR3 DNA: TGCGCCAGCAGCCAGAGAGGGGGCACTGAAGCTTTCTTT.

The rearrangement links TRBV4-2 to TRBJ2-7; D call uncertain. The V and J ends lost 0 bases and 3 bases respectively, with 12 bases between them. The germline CDR1 and CDR2 sequences are LGHNA and YNFKEQ. This CDR3 region has 15 residues. The CDR3 nucleotides are TGTGCCAGCAGCCAAGAAAGAGACTCCTTCTACGAGCAGTACTTC. Translating it yields CASSQERDSFYEQYF.

This clonotype came up a few times. This CDR3 fails to terminate in the conserved phenylalanine or tryptophan, so it likely reflects a read error. The genes are TRBV7-8 and TRBJ2-3; D is unclear. Germline loops: CDR1 SGHVS, CDR2 FQNEAQ. The V and J ends lost 5 bases and 8 bases respectively, with 11 bases between them. The CDR3 has 12 residues. CDR3 sequence reads: CASSPYSTTQYL. The CDR3 bases are TGTGCCAGCAGCCCTTATAGTACTACGCAGTATCTT.

The V call is TRBV5-6, the J call TRBJ2-7, with 8 bases aligning to TRBD1. V lost 5 bases, J lost 6 bases, and 10 bases stayed unmatched. CDR1 and CDR2 from the germline V gene are SGHDT and YYEEEE. The CDR3 runs to 14 residues. The CDR3 sequence: CASRKGQGSLEQYF. CDR3 sequence (DNA): TGTGCCAGCAGAAAAGGACAGGGATCTCTCGAGCAGTACTTC.

There are a few counts of this clonotype. The gene calls are TRBV3-1 and TRBJ2-4, with 7 bases that match TRBD2. This CDR3 has 16 amino acids. Germline CDR1 LGHDT, CDR2 YNNKEL (reference sequence). With V trimmed by 1 base and J by 8 bases, 11 bases remained unmatched. The CDR3 bases are TGTGCCAGCAGCCAAGGGGTCCAGCGGGGACGTCACATTCAGTACTTC. Translated: CASSQGVQRGRHIQYF.

This sequence joins TRBV20-1 and TRBJ2-1, with D perhaps TRBD1 (5 bases). Trimming left V 0 bases short and J 5 bases short, with 20 bases between. The CDR3 contains 17 residues. Per germline, CDR1 DFQATT and CDR2 SNEGSKA (reference sequence). For the CDR3, the DNA is TGCAGTGCTAGAGATGTGACAAGACAGATAATGAACAATGAGCAGTTCTTC. It translates to CSARDVTRQIMNNEQFF.

A few counts support this clonotype. The chain carries TRBV5-1 and TRBJ2-3; 8 positions match TRBD1. Germline CDR1 SGHRS, CDR2 YFSETQ. CDR3 length: 15 amino acids. V trimming: 3 bases; J trimming: 4 bases; junction bases outside the gene matches: 7. CDR3 in DNA: TGCGCCAGCAGCTCACAAGGACAGGGATCAGATACGCAGTATTTT. It specifies CASSSQGQGSDTQYF.

V usage is TRBV30 and J usage is TRBJ1-1; unclear D gene. CDR1 and CDR2 from the germline V gene are GTSNPN and SVGIG (reference sequence). Trimming took 0 bases from V and 1 from J, leaving 6 bases between them. The CDR3 sequence is 13 residues long. Here the CDR3 DNA reads TGTGCCTGGAGTGTAAACAGGAACACTGAAGCTTTCTTT. Translation: CAWSVNRNTEAFF.

There are many counts of this clonotype. The chain recombines TRBV7-2 with TRBJ2-4; D is uncertain. This CDR3 region has 16 residues. Germline V CDR1 and CDR2: SGHTA, FQGNSA. V lost 4 bases, J lost 3 bases, and 16 bases lay in between. The DNA of the CDR3 is TGTGCCAGCAGCTCGACGGCCCAATGGGGCAAAAACATTCAGTACTTC. This translates into CASSSTAQWGKNIQYF.

This clonotype occurred many times. The chain uses TRBV9 and TRBJ2-7; 9 positions agree with TRBD1. The V gene end was trimmed by 3 bases and the J gene end by 5 bases; junction bases not matched to a gene: 9. The CDR3 has 15 residues. The germline CDR1 and CDR2 sequences are SGDLS and YYNGEE. Here the CDR3 reads CASSAGTGLMDEQYF. CDR3 DNA: TGTGCCAGCAGCGCAGGGACAGGGCTGATGGACGAGCAGTACTTC. Drawing the rest from reference TRBV9 and TRBJ2-7, the complete variable domain is DSGVTQTPKHLITATGQRVTLRCSPRSGDLSVYWYQQSLDQGLQFLIQYYNGEERAKGNILERFSAQQFPDLHSELNLSSLELGDSALYFCASSAGTGLMDEQYFGPGTRLTVT.

This clonotype was counted at least ten times. V and J are TRBV20-1 and TRBJ2-1; the match to TRBD2 covers 10 bases. The germline V gene encodes CDR1 DFQATT and CDR2 SNEGSKA (reference sequence). V was pared by 4 bases and J by 4 bases, with 4 bases of the junction left unmatched. This CDR3 is 14 amino acids long. The DNA for the CDR3 is TGCAGTGCTACGAGGACTAGCGGATACAATGAGCAGTTCTTC. Its translation: CSATRTSGYNEQFF.

This clonotype was observed at least ten times. This sequence joins TRBV5-1 and TRBJ2-1; TRBD1 aligns across 9 bases. The J segment lost 7 bases and the V segment lost 4 bases, leaving 12 bases of the junction unmatched. The CDR3 totals 16 residues. Germline CDR1 and CDR2: SGHRS and YFSETQ. In nucleotides, the CDR3 is TGCGCCAGCAGCAAACTCCGGGACAGGGTAAAGAATGAGCAGTTCTTC. Amino acid sequence: CASSKLRDRVKNEQFF.

The sample holds many counts of this clonotype. CDR3 amino acids: CASSLRGQSNQPQHF. The CDR3 DNA is TGTGCCAGCAGCTTGAGGGGGCAAAGCAATCAGCCCCAGCATTTT. The chain recombines TRBV7-9 with TRBJ1-5; 7 bases fit TRBD1. CDR1 SEHNR and CDR2 FQNEAQ come from the germline V gene (reference sequence). The V gene end was trimmed by 3 bases and the J gene end by 1 base; junction bases not matched to a gene: 3. The CDR3 runs to 15 residues.

This clonotype has more than one count but fewer than ten. The V and J genes are TRBV20-1 and TRBJ1-6; possibly TRBD1 for D (5 bases). CDR3 length equals 15 residues. Trimming stripped 0 bases from V and 7 bases from J, with 13 bases between. Looked up from germline, CDR1 is DFQATT and CDR2 is SNEGSKA (reference sequence). In nucleotides, the CDR3 is TGCAGTGCTAGAGATCTATCAGGGACCAATTCACCCCTCCACTTT. This translates into CSARDLSGTNSPLHF.

The rearrangement uses TRBV3-1 and TRBJ1-2, with 8 bases aligning to TRBD1. V lost 3 bases, J lost 12 bases, and 12 bases stayed unmatched. This CDR3 is built from 14 residues. Germline V CDR1 and CDR2: LGHDT, YNNKEL (reference sequence). CDR3 sequence (DNA): TGTGCCAGCAGCCACTCCGGACAGGGTTACCGGAACACCTTC. It encodes CASSHSGQGYRNTF.

This clonotype was seen a handful of times. This chain links TRBV27 with TRBJ2-5; a possible D gene is TRBD1 (6 bases). CDR1 and CDR2 from the germline V gene are MNHEY and SMNVEV (reference sequence). The CDR3 has 14 residues. Trimming left V 5 bases short and J 5 bases short, with 15 bases between. CDR3 sequence: CASSGRGDRETQYF. CDR3 bases: TGTGCCAGCAGTGGCAGGGGAGATAGGGAGACCCAGTACTTC.

About this clonotype: A much more abundant neighbour one base away suggests this may be a read error. The rearrangement links TRBV6-5 to TRBJ2-6; D not resolved. There are 13 residues in the CDR3. Germline V gene sequence: CDR1 MNHEY, CDR2 SVGAGI. V was clipped by 8 bases and J by 3 bases, with 8 bases between them. The chain's CDR3 is CASGTLGANVLTF. CDR3 in DNA: TGTGCCAGCGGTACCCTTGGGGCCAACGTCCTGACTTTC.

In its sample, this clonotype was seen a few times. This rearrangement joins TRBV12-3 or TRBV12-4 to TRBJ1-3; 7 positions match TRBD1. The CDR3 length is 13 residues. After removal of 10 bases from V and 2 bases from J, the junction contained 5 bases not matched to a gene. The CDR3 bases are TGTGCCACTCTTGACAGGGCTGGAAACACCATATATTTT. Protein product: CATLDRAGNTIYF.

V gene TRBV13 combines with J gene TRBJ1-3; D unclear. This CDR3 has 15 amino acids. Trimming cost V 4 bases and J 2 bases, with 12 bases left between them. CDR1 PRHDT and CDR2 FYEKMQ come from the germline V gene (reference sequence). DNA of the CDR3: TGTGCCAGCAGCTCGACGACTGGGGCTGGAAACACCATATATTTT. This translates into CASSSTTGAGNTIYF.

In the case of this clonotype: Sequence at one end of the junction differs from germline and may be a read error. The chain couples TRBV28 to TRBJ1-4; 8 bases are a match to TRBD1. Germline CDR1 and CDR2: MDHEN and SYDVKM. The CDR3 sequence is 15 residues long. CDR3 in DNA: TGTGCCAGCATTTTATCAGGGGGCGCCCATGAAAAACTGTTTTTT. Its protein is CASILSGGAHEKLFF.

The chain couples TRBV7-9 to TRBJ1-3, with D perhaps TRBD1 (5 bases). The germline V and J ends were trimmed by 2 bases and 2 bases, with 10 bases remaining between them. CDR1 and CDR2 from the germline V gene are SEHNR and FQNEAQ (reference sequence). The CDR3 runs 15 residues. CDR3 nucleotide sequence: TGTGCCAGCAGCTTACGAGGGGATACTGGAAACACCATATATTTT. This translates into CASSLRGDTGNTIYF. Based on the CDR3 plus reference TRBV7-9 and TRBJ1-3, the full variable domain is DTGVSQNPRHKITKRGQNVTFRCDPISEHNRLYWYRQTLGQGPEFLTYFQNEAQLEKSRLLSDRFSAERPKGSFSTLEIQRTEQGDSAMYLCASSLRGDTGNTIYFGEGSWLTVV.

This clonotype was seen only a few times. The chain couples TRBV29-1 to TRBJ1-4; D call uncertain. Germline-derived CDR1 and CDR2 are SQVTM and ANQGSEA. CDR3 length: 13 residues. The V end was cut by 5 bases, the J end by 5 bases, with 12 bases between. Written as DNA, the CDR3 is TGCAGCGTTTCCGAGCCTTCAAATGAAAAACTGTTTTTT. This codes for CSVSEPSNEKLFF.

The sample holds a few counts of this clonotype. This chain uses TRBV7-2 with TRBJ2-5; 9 bases fit TRBD2. CDR3 length equals 14 residues. Losses at the gene ends were 3 bases for V and 4 bases for J; bases not matched to a gene: 3. CDR1 is SGHTA and CDR2 is FQGNSA in the germline V gene. The CDR3 DNA is TGTGCCAGCAGCTTTCAAGCGGGAGGAGAGACCCAGTACTTC. Translation gives CASSFQAGGETQYF.

J is TRBJ1-2 and V is TRBV5-1, with TRBD1 matching over 8 bases. The V segment lost 4 bases and the J segment 3 bases; nucleotides outside the gene matches: 2. The CDR3 loop spans 13 amino acids. The germline V gene encodes CDR1 SGHRS and CDR2 YFSETQ. CDR3 bases: TGCGCCAGCAGCCCGGGACAGGACTATGGCTACACCTTC. Amino acids: CASSPGQDYGYTF.

This clonotype was observed a handful of times. This chain links TRBV7-2 with TRBJ2-7; 10 bases match TRBD2. The CDR3 is made up of 17 amino acids. Germline CDR1 and CDR2: SGHTA and FQGNSA. Germline trimming cut 2 bases from V and 5 bases from J; bases unmatched to any gene: 12. CDR3 loop: CASSLRSGGATRHEQYF. The CDR3 DNA reads as TGTGCCAGCAGCTTACGGAGCGGGGGGGCGACTCGTCACGAGCAGTACTTC.

J is TRBJ2-1 and V is TRBV4-3; no reliable D call. Germline loops: CDR1 LGHNA, CDR2 YSLEER. Trimming cost V 0 bases and J 0 bases, with 12 bases left between them. The CDR3 runs 17 residues. CDR3 DNA: TGCGCCAGCAGCCAAGATCGCTTCTTGAGCTCCTACAATGAGCAGTTCTTC. Amino acids: CASSQDRFLSSYNEQFF.